These 18 T cell receptor beta chains were sequenced from one sample in a study of blood T cell repertoires in COVID-19. Repertoires were generated with immunoSEQ multiplex PCR, while TCRdb's copy carries only in-frame clones and drops some. Of about 26,000 clones listed, roughly 89% are singletons. Sequenced input: peripheral blood. These receptors were obtained from a human donor in a cohort sampled during active COVID-19.

As concerns this clone: One junction end disagrees with the germline gene, perhaps due to a read error. The CDR3 coding sequence is TGTGCCAGCAGTGAAGTCCCGGGAGACAGGGTTGACTTT. Its protein product is CASSEVPGDRVDF. This rearrangement joins TRBV2 to TRBJ1-6; 7 nucleotides line up with TRBD1. Per the germline V gene, CDR1 is SNHLY and CDR2 is FYNNEI. The CDR3 length is 13 residues.

J is TRBJ2-3 and V is TRBV18; TRBD2 matches 7 bases. Germline-derived CDR1 and CDR2 are KGHSH and LQKENI. CDR3 length: 14 residues. Losses at the gene ends were 3 bases for V and 2 bases for J; bases not matched to a gene: 2. This CDR3 is CASSPRDYTDTQYF. DNA of the CDR3: TGTGCCAGCTCACCTCGGGACTACACAGATACGCAGTATTTT. Drawing the rest from reference TRBV18 and TRBJ2-3, the complete variable domain is NAGVMQNPRHLVRRRGQEARLRCSPMKGHSHVYWYRQLPEEGLKFMVYLQKENIIDESGMPKERFSAEFPKEGPSILRIQQVVRGDSAAYFCASSPRDYTDTQYFGPGTRLTVL.

Comment on this clone: Within the sample, other DNA sequences also encode this same CDR3. The chain links TRBV28 to TRBJ2-3; perhaps TRBD2 as D (7 bases). CDR1 and CDR2 (germline): MDHEN, SYDVKM. Between the trimmed V and J ends, which lost 6 bases and 2 bases, there was a span of 18 bases. CDR3 size: 16 residues. The CDR3 loop reads CASSLGASGDTDTQYF. In DNA, the CDR3 is TGTGCCAGCAGCCTGGGGGCTAGCGGTGACACAGATACGCAGTATTTT.

The J gene is TRBJ2-3, the V gene TRBV6-5, with 9 bases lining up with TRBD1. With V trimmed by 0 bases and J by 3 bases, 4 bases remained unmatched. The CDR3 totals 16 residues. Germline CDR1 MNHEY, CDR2 SVGAGI. The CDR3 DNA reads as TGTGCCAGCAGTTACTCGTGGGACAGGGCAACAGATACGCAGTATTTT. Translation: CASSYSWDRATDTQYF.

The genes are TRBV5-1 and TRBJ2-5; tentatively, D is TRBD2 (7 bases). This CDR3 spans 15 amino acids. Per the germline V gene, CDR1 is SGHRS and CDR2 is YFSETQ. Trimming shortened V by 2 bases and J by 5 bases, and 16 bases separated the two germline ends. The CDR3 coding sequence is TGCGCCAGCAGCTTACGGGGGGCCTATGACGAGACCCAGTACTTC. It specifies CASSLRGAYDETQYF.

The genes are TRBV28 and TRBJ2-7; D gene unclear. The V gene lost 6 bases and the J gene lost 7 bases, with 13 bases spanning the gap. There are 12 residues in the CDR3. The germline V gene has CDR1 MDHEN and CDR2 SYDVKM. The CDR3 here is CASSRYLWEQYF. The CDR3 DNA is TGTGCCAGCAGCCGCTACCTATGGGAGCAGTACTTC.

The chain employs TRBV4-1 and TRBJ2-3; TRBD1 aligns across 7 bases. Germline lookup yields CDR1 MGHRA and CDR2 YSYEKL. This CDR3 region has 15 residues. V was pared by 4 bases and J by 0 bases, with 4 bases of the junction left unmatched. CDR3 bases: TGCGCCAGCAGCCCCGGACAGGCTAGCACAGATACGCAGTATTTT. It encodes CASSPGQASTDTQYF.

Only one count was recorded for this clone. This rearrangement joins TRBV7-9 to TRBJ2-1, with D possibly being TRBD2 (5 bases). The V gene's germline CDR1 is SEHNR and CDR2 FQNEAQ (reference sequence). The germline V and J ends were trimmed by 1 base and 0 bases, with 13 bases remaining between them. The CDR3 spans 17 residues. CDR3 in DNA: TGTGCCAGCAGCTTAGGGTTAGCGCCTAGCTCCTACAATGAGCAGTTCTTC. Translated: CASSLGLAPSSYNEQFF.

The V gene is TRBV12-3 or TRBV12-4, the J gene TRBJ1-1; D perhaps matches TRBD1 (5 bases). This CDR3 contains 12 residues. V was clipped by 5 bases and J by 5 bases, with 9 bases between them. The CDR3 DNA follows: TGTGCCAGCAGTCTAGGGGAGACTGAAGCTTTCTTT. Its translation is CASSLGETEAFF.

The rearrangement joins TRBV29-1 to TRBJ2-7; 7 nucleotides line up with TRBD1. J gave up 1 base and V 4 bases, and 4 bases lay outside the gene matches. Germline CDR1 and CDR2: SQVTM and ANQGSEA. The CDR3 totals 13 residues. CDR3 DNA sequence: TGCAGCGTTGCTACAGGGGATTCCTACGAGCAGTACTTC. This translates into CSVATGDSYEQYF.

The V and J genes are TRBV3-1 (or the pseudogene TRBV3-2) and TRBJ2-3, with TRBD2 matching over 11 bases. This CDR3 has 14 amino acids. Germline V gene data show CDR1 as LGHDT and CDR2 as YNNKEL (reference sequence). With V trimmed by 6 bases and J by 3 bases, 2 bases remained unmatched. CDR3 coding DNA: TGTGCCAGCAGTCGACTAGCGGGGACAGATACGCAGTATTTT. Its protein product is CASSRLAGTDTQYF.

For the CDR3, the DNA is TGTGCCAGCAGCGTAGTGGGACAGGGGCCCTGGAACACTGAAGCTTTCTTT. Translated, it gives CASSVVGQGPWNTEAFF. V is TRBV9 and J is TRBJ1-1; TRBD1 aligns across 10 bases. The V gene's germline CDR1 is SGDLS and CDR2 YYNGEE. V lost 0 bases and J lost 1; bases outside the gene matches: 6. This CDR3 contains 17 residues.

The CDR3 sequence: CAISPDRSGNTIYF. The CDR3, as DNA: TGTGCCATCAGCCCAGACAGATCTGGAAACACCATATATTTT. The gene calls are TRBV10-3 and TRBJ1-3, with TRBD1 as a possible D gene (5 bases). The germline V and J ends were trimmed by 6 bases and 1 base, with 10 bases remaining between them. CDR3 size: 14 residues. The V gene's germline CDR1 is ENHRY and CDR2 SYGVKD.

The rearrangement links TRBV2 to TRBJ2-2; 10 bases map to TRBD2. Per germline, CDR1 SNHLY and CDR2 FYNNEI. CDR3 size: 16 residues. J gave up 7 bases and V 5 bases, and 10 bases lay outside the gene matches. CDR3 sequence (DNA): TGTGCCAGCAGTCGGACTAGCGGCCCTCACGACGGGGAGCTGTTTTTT. Translated: CASSRTSGPHDGELFF.

The chain combines TRBV6-5 with TRBJ2-4; no firm D call. Germline V gene lookup returns CDR1 MNHEY and CDR2 SVGAGI. This CDR3 region has 14 residues. Trimming took off 6 bases at V and 9 bases at J, with 18 bases between the two ends. The CDR3 DNA reads as TGTGCCAGCAGCCGAAGCCCCGCGCGGAGCATTCAGTACTTC. This sequence encodes CASSRSPARSIQYF.

The chain is built from TRBV11-3 and TRBJ2-1, with a tentative D call TRBD2 (5 bases). CDR1 and CDR2 (germline): SGHNT, YENEEA. This CDR3 is built from 13 residues. V was trimmed by 1 base and J by 4 bases, leaving 5 bases between them. For the CDR3, the DNA is TGTGCCAGCAGCTTAGGCGGGTACAATGAGCAGTTCTTC. This gives the protein CASSLGGYNEQFF. Variable domain in full (rest from reference TRBV11-3 and TRBJ2-1): EAGVVQSPRYKIIEKKQPVAFWCNPISGHNTLYWYLQNLGQGPELLIRYENEEAVDDSQLPKDRFSAERLKGVDSTLKIQPAELGDSAVYLCASSLGGYNEQFFGPGTRLTVL.

This chain uses TRBV7-9 with TRBJ1-1; a weak D match, TRBD1 (5 bases). V lost 1 base to trimming and J lost 9 bases, with 9 bases between them. This CDR3 spans 12 amino acids. From germline, CDR1 is SEHNR and CDR2 FQNEAQ (reference sequence). The chain's CDR3 is CASSLVRAQAFF. The CDR3 DNA reads TGTGCCAGCAGCTTAGTCAGGGCGCAAGCTTTCTTT.

The CDR3 reads CASSQLVYSNQPQHF. CDR3 sequence (DNA): TGCGCCAGCAGCCAACTAGTCTATAGCAATCAGCCCCAGCATTTT. The gene calls are TRBV4-1 and TRBJ1-5, with D hard to call. Per the germline V gene, CDR1 is MGHRA and CDR2 is YSYEKL. The CDR3 is 15 residues long. V lost 2 bases, J lost 0 bases, and 8 bases lay in between.